The 2 T cell receptor beta chains below come from one sample, sequenced in a study of cytomegalovirus exposure and HLA in healthy donors. PCR amplification relied on 60 Vbeta primers (plus 13 Jbeta primers). Clones were read by immunoSEQ multiplex PCR, and TCRdb kept only the in-frame ones, dropping some. The data contain about 130,000 clones, 84% of them singletons. Sequencing was carried out using PBMCs. The receptors originated from a woman between 18 and 30 years old in good health and CMV-seropositive.

The rearrangement uses TRBV7-9 and TRBJ1-3, with 7 bases aligning to TRBD1. This CDR3 comprises 14 residues. Germline CDR1 reads SEHNR; CDR2 reads FQNEAQ (reference sequence). Trimming removed 2 bases from V and 6 bases from J; junction bases left unmatched: 4. The CDR3 DNA follows: TGTGCCAGCAGCTTACAACAGGGGCAAAACACCATATATTTT. Residues: CASSLQQGQNTIYF.

The chain couples TRBV30 to TRBJ2-5, with TRBD1 as a possible D gene (5 bases). The CDR3 length is 13 residues. The V end lost 3 bases, the J end lost 1 base, and 9 bases lay between the germline ends. Germline-derived CDR1 and CDR2 are GTSNPN and SVGIG (reference sequence). In DNA form, the CDR3 reads TGTGCCTGGAGCGGTGACAGCCAAGAGACCCAGTACTTC. This codes for CAWSGDSQETQYF.